This record covers a single T cell receptor beta chain. What it recognizes is unknown. This sample was included in a study of CD4 T cells in relation to SARS-CoV-2 and coronaviruses. Study information: Crossreactive spike epitopes shared across donors were mapped to their HLA restriction.

Uncultured naive and memory CD4+ T cells supplied DNA for deep TCR-beta sequencing. The repertoire was sequenced with immunoSEQ multiplex PCR; TCRdb's copy has only in-frame clones and lacks some. The sample records approximately 64,000 clones, approximately 94% being singletons. Overall study findings and caveats: SARS-CoV-2-driven expansion was significantly weaker in crossreactive than monoreactive clones.

Germline CDR1 reads KGHSH; CDR2 reads LQKENI. The CDR3 runs to 14 residues. J gave up 4 bases and V 4 bases, and 3 bases lay outside the gene matches. The unexposed donors gave CD4+ T cells in about 2011-2018, prior to COVID-19. Naive and memory CD4+ T cells were separated from cryopreserved PBMCs. The receptor's source is a human donor in good health. The chain employs TRBV18 and TRBJ2-7, with TRBD1 matching over 11 bases. The sequencing sample was made of naive CD4+ T cells from PBMCs. Subset indicated: naive CD4+ T cells isolated by negative enrichment. Here the CDR3 DNA reads TGTGCCAGCTCACTTGGACAGGGGGCTTACGAGCAGTACTTC. Protein product: CASSLGQGAYEQYF.